This T cell receptor beta chain stems from a study of blood T cell repertoires in COVID-19 (dated by TCRdb to the early 2020s). With regard to the full study: The collaborator samples originated in the United States, Italy and Spain and spanned the acute and convalescent phases of COVID-19. The prospective study material was composed of cDNA or gDNA derived from T cells, B-cell-depleted T cells, or PBMCs. Subjects who had been exposed to COVID-19, were actively infected with it, or had recovered from it provided the deeply sampled blood TCRbeta repertoires that made up the dataset. The repertoires were released in a freely available public database intended as a resource for research on the immune response to SARS-CoV-2. The samples were drawn from the first 160 participants of the ongoing ImmuneRACE study and from about 1,200 subjects provided by 6 global collaborators. Nearly every sample came with metadata listing a de-identified subject ID, COVID-19 status, age in years and sex. Where HLA class I and class II types were available, the types were taken from metadata supplied by the sample provider, not from assay-based typing. Study-wide conclusions, independent of this receptor: The quantity of clinical and demographic metadata differed by source and by participant and was supplied without curation.

A remark on this clone: Its antigen has not been determined. No much larger clone exists at a distance of one base, and base qualities are not known.

Reading the germline V gene gives CDR1 SGHRS and CDR2 YFSETQ. From the cysteine through the phenylalanine, the CDR3 covers 14 amino acids. Of all the DNA, just the CDR3 is kept, 42 bases in frame from base 1. The V end loses 7 bases and the J end loses 3 bases, and a stretch of 14 bases separates them. TCRbeta CDR3 regions were amplified from genomic DNA by means of the immunoSEQ Assay, a bias-controlled multiplex PCR. The authors' pipeline ran thus. The number of nucleated cells in each sample was estimated by amplification of reference gene primers within the assay. To quantify the absolute abundance of each unique TCRbeta CDR3 rearrangement, sequence reads were collapsed and filtered. Productive Simpson clonality was computed per sample as the square root of Simpson's diversity index over productive rearrangements. The table was pulled from immuneACCESS by TCRdb, which kept in-frame rearrangements only. Such tables lose some clones; where checked, under half of the loss comes from unresolved V genes, and the rest has no known cause. V, J and clone size are those of that table, while D and trimming were read from the DNA. The sample records approximately 240,000 clones, around four fifths of which are singletons. The ten largest clones capture 4.5% to 6% of the sample.

A second Seattle source provided samples from volunteer blood donors who had recovered from COVID-19. Each collaborating institution followed its own protocols to collect whole blood in K2EDTA tubes. For TCRbeta analysis, collaborators shipped samples as frozen whole blood, isolated PBMCs, or DNA extracted from either of those sample types. Sample: peripheral blood. The V and J genes are TRBV5-1 and TRBJ1-5, and TRBD1 may be the D gene, going by 5 matching bases. The origin of this receptor is a woman aged 55-69 years who had recovered from COVID-19. The DNA is TGCGCCAGCTCCGTAGGCAGGGACAATCAGCCCCAGCATTTT. It is translated as CASSVGRDNQPQHF.